This T cell receptor (beta chain) was recovered during a study of blood T cells in healthy people across ages. The second PCR ran about 6 to 12 cycles with a sample-barcoded 5' primer and J-beta primers. In TCRdb, the 5' RACE reads were re-called with MiXCR into one record per CDR3 protein. The table records 600,000 to 900,000 distinct CDR3 sequences, around 24% of them present only once. The CDR3 length is 20 residues. The V segment lost 0 bases and the J segment 0 bases; nucleotides outside the gene matches: 13. CDR1 and CDR2 (germline): MGHRA, YSYEKL. Total RNA, at least 5.5 micrograms per sample, came from PBMCs. These data were also filed under a second study, of T cells of mothers and their children.

This TCR came from a boy younger than 18 in good health. V and J are TRBV4-1 and TRBJ1-5; 8 bases map to TRBD1. The sequenced sample was blood. CDR3 bases: TGCGCCAGCAGCCAAGACGGGGGGACAGGTATCCTATATAGCAATCAGCCCCAGCATTTT. Its protein is CASSQDGGTGILYSNQPQHF.